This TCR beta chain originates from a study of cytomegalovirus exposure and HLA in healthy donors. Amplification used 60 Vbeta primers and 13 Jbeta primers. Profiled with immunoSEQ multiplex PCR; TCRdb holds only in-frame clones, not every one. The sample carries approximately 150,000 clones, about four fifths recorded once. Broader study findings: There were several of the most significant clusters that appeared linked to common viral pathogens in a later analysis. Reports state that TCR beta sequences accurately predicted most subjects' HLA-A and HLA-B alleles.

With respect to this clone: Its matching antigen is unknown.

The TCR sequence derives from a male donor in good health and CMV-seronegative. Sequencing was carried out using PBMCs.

This chain's CDR3 is CASSPTEATEAFF. The CDR3 DNA sequence: TGTGCCAGCAGCCCAACGGAGGCAACTGAAGCTTTCTTT. This sequence joins TRBV5-6 and TRBJ1-1; no clear D gene. The CDR3 consists of 13 residues. Looked up from germline, CDR1 is SGHDT and CDR2 is YYEEEE. V gave up 4 bases and J gave up 5 bases, with 12 bases separating them.